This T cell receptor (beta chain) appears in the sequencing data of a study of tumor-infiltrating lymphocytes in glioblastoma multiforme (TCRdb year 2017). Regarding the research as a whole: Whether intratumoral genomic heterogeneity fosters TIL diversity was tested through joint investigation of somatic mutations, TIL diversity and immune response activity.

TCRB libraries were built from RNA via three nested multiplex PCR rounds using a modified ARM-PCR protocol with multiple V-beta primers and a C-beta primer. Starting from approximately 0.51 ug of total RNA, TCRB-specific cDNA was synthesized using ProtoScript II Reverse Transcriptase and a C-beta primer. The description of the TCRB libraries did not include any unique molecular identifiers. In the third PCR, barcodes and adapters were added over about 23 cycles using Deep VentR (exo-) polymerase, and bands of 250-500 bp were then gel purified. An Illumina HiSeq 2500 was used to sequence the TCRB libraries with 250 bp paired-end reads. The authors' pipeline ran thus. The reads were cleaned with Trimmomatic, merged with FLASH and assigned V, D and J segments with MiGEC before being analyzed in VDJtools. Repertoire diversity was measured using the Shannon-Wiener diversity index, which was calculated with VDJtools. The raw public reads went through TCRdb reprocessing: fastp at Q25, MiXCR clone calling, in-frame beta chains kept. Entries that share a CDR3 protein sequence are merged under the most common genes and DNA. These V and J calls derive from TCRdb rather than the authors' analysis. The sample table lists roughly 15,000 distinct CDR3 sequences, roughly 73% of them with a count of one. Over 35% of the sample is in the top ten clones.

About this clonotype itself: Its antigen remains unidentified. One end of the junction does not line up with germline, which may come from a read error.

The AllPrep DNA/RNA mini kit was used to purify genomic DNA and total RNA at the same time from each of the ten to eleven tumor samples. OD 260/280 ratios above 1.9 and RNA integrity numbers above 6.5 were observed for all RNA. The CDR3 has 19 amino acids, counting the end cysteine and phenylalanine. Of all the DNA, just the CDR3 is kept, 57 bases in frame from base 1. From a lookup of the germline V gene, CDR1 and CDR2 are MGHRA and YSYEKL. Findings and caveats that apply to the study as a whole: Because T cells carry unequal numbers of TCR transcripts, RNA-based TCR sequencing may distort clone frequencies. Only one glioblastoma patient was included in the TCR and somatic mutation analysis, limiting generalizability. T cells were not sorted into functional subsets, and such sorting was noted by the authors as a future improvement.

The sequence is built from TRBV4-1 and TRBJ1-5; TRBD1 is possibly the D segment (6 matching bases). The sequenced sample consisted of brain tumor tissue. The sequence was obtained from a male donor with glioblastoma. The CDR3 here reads CDSSQGQGTISYSNQPQHF. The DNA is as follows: TGCGACAGCAGCCAAGGTCAGGGGACTATTAGCTATAGCAATCAGCCCCAGCATTTT.